The 16 T cell receptor beta chains below were found in one sample sequenced in a study of T cells in Graves' hyperthyroidism and ophthalmopathy. Amplification of TCR beta CDR3 regions used RNA as the template. Primed by the HTBI set, a first-round RT-PCR was run on the TCR CDR3. TCRdb recomputed calls from the multiplex PCR reads with MiXCR, one row per CDR3 protein. The table shows fewer than 650,000 distinct CDR3 sequences, with 12% to 15% occurring only once. The sequencing sample was made of blood. These receptors originate from a young woman with Graves' ophthalmopathy.

Note on this clonotype: A read error is possible here, since a much larger clone lies one base away. The CDR3 reads CARTTNLSGYTF. The CDR3 DNA sequence: TGTGCCCGCACGACGAACCTGAGTGGCTACACCTTC. The chain uses TRBV6-1 and TRBJ1-2; D unclear. Trimming took off 11 bases at V and 7 bases at J, with 17 bases between the two ends. The CDR3 is 12 residues long. CDR1 and CDR2 from the germline V gene are MNHNS and SASEGT.

There are a few counts of this clonotype. The chain uses TRBV7-9 and TRBJ1-6; D is unclear. Between the trimmed V and J ends, which lost 1 base and 9 bases, there was a span of 13 bases. Germline-derived CDR1 and CDR2 are SEHNR and FQNEAQ (reference sequence). This CDR3 is 15 amino acids long. CDR3 region: CASSLVLGSSSPLHF. CDR3 bases: TGTGCCAGCAGCTTAGTTTTAGGAAGCTCTTCACCCCTCCACTTT.

This clonotype was seen ten or more times. The rearrangement joins TRBV11-2 to TRBJ2-5; 10 bases agree with TRBD2. The V gene end was trimmed by 1 base and the J gene end by 4 bases; junction bases not matched to a gene: 12. CDR3 length: 18 residues. Germline values: CDR1 SGHAT, CDR2 FQNNGV. CDR3 protein: CASSLGSPPLAGRETQYF. Written as DNA, the CDR3 is TGTGCCAGCAGCTTAGGTTCTCCCCCACTAGCGGGAAGAGAGACCCAGTACTTC. The full variable domain, in which reference TRBV11-2 and TRBJ2-5 provide the parts outside the CDR3, is EAGVAQSPRYKIIEKRQSVAFWCNPISGHATLYWYQQILGQGPKLLIQFQNNGVVDDSQLPKDRFSAERLKGVDSTLKIQPAKLEDSAVYLCASSLGSPPLAGRETQYFGPGTRLLVL.

This clonotype came up many times. The genes are TRBV5-1 and TRBJ1-1; D may be TRBD1 (6 bases). This CDR3 region has 13 residues. The germline V and J ends were trimmed by 4 bases and 1 base, with 8 bases remaining between them. The germline V gene has CDR1 SGHRS and CDR2 YFSETQ. CDR3: CASSMTGNTEAFF. As DNA, the CDR3 is TGCGCCAGCAGCATGACAGGGAACACTGAAGCTTTCTTT.

A remark on this clonotype: This could be a read error, since a much larger clone is one nucleotide away. The chain links TRBV12-3 or TRBV12-4 to TRBJ2-7, with 7 bases lining up with TRBD1. This CDR3 comprises 15 residues. CDR3 sequence reads: CASSPGTERTYEQCF. CDR3 in DNA: TGTGCCAGCAGTCCCGGGACAGAAAGAACCTACGAGCAGTGCTTC.

This clonotype came up a few times. The chain employs TRBV4-2 and TRBJ2-3; tentative D call: TRBD2 (6 bases). The CDR3 consists of 16 residues. Per germline, CDR1 LGHNA and CDR2 YNFKEQ. Trimming took 5 bases from V and 0 from J, leaving 15 bases between them. The CDR3 DNA reads as TGTGCCAGCAGCGAATATGCCGGGGGTAGCACAGATACGCAGTATTTT. Translated, it gives CASSEYAGGSTDTQYF.

This sequence joins TRBV3-1 and TRBJ2-4, with 7 bases fitting TRBD2. The V gene end was trimmed by 0 bases and the J gene end by 1 base; junction bases not matched to a gene: 12. Germline values: CDR1 LGHDT, CDR2 YNNKEL (reference sequence). The CDR3 covers 19 residues. CDR3 loop: CASSQDVYGGSGAKNIQYF. CDR3 coding DNA: TGTGCCAGCAGCCAAGATGTGTACGGCGGGAGTGGCGCCAAAAACATTCAGTACTTC.

The chain employs TRBV19 and TRBJ1-3; TRBD1 might be the D (5 bases). Germline lookup yields CDR1 LNHDA and CDR2 SQIVND (reference sequence). V lost 8 bases and J 3 bases, leaving 20 bases between the germline ends. The CDR3 is 16 amino acids. In DNA form, the CDR3 reads TGTGCCAGTGCCGAAAGGCTCAGGGTACGTGGAAACACCATATATTTT. Amino acid sequence: CASAERLRVRGNTIYF.

This clonotype was seen many times. The V call is TRBV3-1, the J call TRBJ2-5, with D perhaps matching TRBD1 or TRBD2 (6 bases each). Germline values: CDR1 LGHDT, CDR2 YNNKEL (reference sequence). V was clipped by 4 bases and J by 1 base, with 10 bases between them. This CDR3 spans 14 amino acids. The CDR3 bases are TGTGCCAGCAGCCGCGGGACAACCCAAGAGACCCAGTACTTC. Translating it yields CASSRGTTQETQYF.

This rearrangement joins TRBV9 to TRBJ2-7, with a weak D call TRBD2 (6 bases). The length of the CDR3 is 18 residues. V was clipped by 0 bases and J by 3 bases, with 22 bases between them. CDR1 and CDR2 from the germline V gene are SGDLS and YYNGEE. DNA for the CDR3: TGTGCCAGCAGCGTAGAAGGAACCTGGGGTCCCGGGGGCTACGAGCAGTACTTC. Its protein is CASSVEGTWGPGGYEQYF.

This clonotype was recorded many times. This rearrangement joins TRBV7-9 to TRBJ2-7; D is uncertain. CDR1 and CDR2 (germline): SEHNR, FQNEAQ (reference sequence). CDR3 length equals 13 residues. V shed 0 bases and J shed 2 bases, with 5 bases lying between them. The CDR3 reads CASSLAQPYEQYF. CDR3 DNA sequence: TGTGCCAGCAGCTTAGCGCAGCCCTACGAGCAGTACTTC.

CDR3 in DNA: TGTGCCAGCAGTTACTCGAATGTAGCCGAAGCTTTCTTT. Translated: CASSYSNVAEAFF. The rearrangement links TRBV6-5 to TRBJ1-1; D is unclear. CDR1 MNHEY and CDR2 SVGAGI come from the germline V gene. Trimming took off 0 bases at V and 8 bases at J, with 10 bases between the two ends. CDR3 size: 13 residues.

The chain has TRBV10-1 and TRBJ2-1; 12 bases fit TRBD2. This CDR3 is built from 14 residues. Germline CDR1 reads WNHNN; CDR2 reads SYGVQD (reference sequence). Losses at the gene ends were 9 bases for V and 12 bases for J; bases not matched to a gene: 12. Written as DNA, the CDR3 is TGCGCCAGAGTGCTAGCGGGAGGGATTTTCGGGCAGTTCTTC. Its protein is CARVLAGGIFGQFF.

This clonotype was seen ten or more times. This chain connects TRBV7-2 to TRBJ1-1; weak D call: TRBD1 (6 bases). Germline V CDR1 and CDR2: SGHTA, FQGNSA. The CDR3 is made up of 16 amino acids. V shed 3 bases and J shed 3 bases, with 17 bases lying between them. The CDR3 DNA reads as TGTGCCAGCAGCTTGAGGCCCAGGGGTTTCGACACTGAAGCTTTCTTT. It is translated as CASSLRPRGFDTEAFF.

This clonotype has ten or more counts. As DNA, the CDR3 is TGTGCCAGCAGTCTCAGACAGGGGGGCAGAGTGACCCAGTACTTC. As protein: CASSLRQGGRVTQYF. This sequence joins TRBV27 and TRBJ2-5, with TRBD1 identical over 9 bases. The CDR3 has 15 amino acids. CDR1 and CDR2 from the germline V gene are MNHEY and SMNVEV (reference sequence). After removal of 5 bases from V and 7 bases from J, the junction contained 11 bases not matched to a gene.

Many counts were recorded for this clonotype. The gene calls are TRBV11-3 and TRBJ2-1; possibly TRBD2 for D (6 bases). Trimming cost V 5 bases and J 1 base, with 9 bases left between them. CDR1 is SGHNT, CDR2 YENEEA, per germline. CDR3 length equals 14 residues. The CDR3 region is CASSLLASYNEQFF. The DNA of the CDR3 is TGTGCCAGCAGCCTCCTAGCGTCCTACAATGAGCAGTTCTTC.